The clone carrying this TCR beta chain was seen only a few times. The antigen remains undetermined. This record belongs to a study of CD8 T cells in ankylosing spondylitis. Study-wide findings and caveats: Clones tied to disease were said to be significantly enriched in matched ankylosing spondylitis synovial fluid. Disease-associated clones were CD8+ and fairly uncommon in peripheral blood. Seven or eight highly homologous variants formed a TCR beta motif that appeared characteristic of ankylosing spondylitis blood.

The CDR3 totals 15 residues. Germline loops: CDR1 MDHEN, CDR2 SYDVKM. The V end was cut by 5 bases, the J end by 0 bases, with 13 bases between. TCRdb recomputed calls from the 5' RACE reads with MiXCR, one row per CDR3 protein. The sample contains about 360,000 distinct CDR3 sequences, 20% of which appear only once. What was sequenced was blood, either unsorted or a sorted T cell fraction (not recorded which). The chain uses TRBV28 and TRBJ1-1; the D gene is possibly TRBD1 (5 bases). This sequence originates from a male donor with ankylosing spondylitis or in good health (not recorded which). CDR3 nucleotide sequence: TGTGCCAGCAGTCCTAGCAGACAGATGAACACTGAAGCTTTCTTT. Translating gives CASSPSRQMNTEAFF.